One sample yielded the 13 T cell receptor beta chains listed below, sequenced in a study of monozygotic twins with inflammatory bowel disease. Following a re-call of the 5' RACE reads, TCRdb has one entry per CDR3 protein and lacks DNA. Listed are more than 300,000 distinct CDR3 sequences; just over 2.5% falls within the top ten. The sequenced sample was blood. These receptors all stem from a human donor with ulcerative colitis or Crohn's disease, or a healthy co-twin of an affected twin (not recorded which).

The chain has TRBV19 and TRBJ2-5; as DNA is missing, the TRBD2 call by TCRdb cannot be tested. CDR1 is LNHDA, CDR2 SQIVND, per germline (reference sequence). There are 15 residues in the CDR3. CDR3 sequence: CASSKTSGDQETQYF.

The CDR3 loop reads CAWMDRGLKREYF. The J gene is TRBJ2-7, the V gene TRBV30; with no DNA, the TCRdb D assignment of TRBD1 cannot be verified. Per the germline V gene, CDR1 is GTSNPN and CDR2 is SVGIG (reference sequence). The CDR3 spans 13 residues.

This chain links TRBV28 with TRBJ2-3; TCRdb's D call, TRBD1, is unchecked because there is no DNA. The germline V gene encodes CDR1 MDHEN and CDR2 SYDVKM. The CDR3 extends over 16 amino acids. CDR3 region: CATKRPGYANKDTQYF.

The chain has TRBV7-6 and TRBJ2-7. The CDR3 covers 14 residues. Germline assignment: CDR1 SGHVS and CDR2 FNYEAQ. CDR3: CASSFQESSYEQYF.

The chain has TRBV7-2 and TRBJ2-7; the TRBD1 assignment by TCRdb is unverifiable without DNA. The germline V gene has CDR1 SGHTA and CDR2 FQGNSA. This CDR3 comprises 12 residues. CDR3: CASSPTGRVQYF.

The chain links TRBV5-1 to TRBJ1-2. This CDR3 spans 15 amino acids. The germline V gene encodes CDR1 SGHRS and CDR2 YFSETQ. CDR3 sequence reads: CASSLAAQFGYGYTF.

The CDR3 reads CASSLAGGPGGYF. The chain combines TRBV5-4 with TRBJ2-5; there is no DNA to check the TCRdb D call of TRBD1. CDR1 SGHNT and CDR2 YYREEE come from the germline V gene (reference sequence). This CDR3 spans 13 amino acids.

The chain recombines TRBV5-4 with TRBJ2-7; the D call of TRBD1 rests on TCRdb alone, since no DNA is present to check it. The CDR3 has 15 residues. Germline V gene data show CDR1 as SGHNT and CDR2 as YYREEE (reference sequence). CDR3 protein: CASSLWPGPNGEQYF.

This chain connects TRBV4-3 to TRBJ2-7; no DNA is available, so the TRBD1 call from TCRdb remains unchecked. The CDR3 sequence is 18 residues long. Germline loops: CDR1 LGHNA, CDR2 YSLEER. This CDR3 is CASSPYHSGTGSSYEQYF.

This chain uses TRBV3-1 with TRBJ2-3; TCRdb's D call, TRBD2, is unchecked because there is no DNA. This CDR3 spans 17 amino acids. Per germline, CDR1 LGHDT and CDR2 YNNKEL (reference sequence). CDR3 residues: CASSQTTSWGGEDTQYF.

The J gene is TRBJ2-7, the V gene TRBV29-1; TCRdb gives TRBD1 as the D gene, but with no DNA this cannot be confirmed. The CDR3 has 13 residues. CDR1 SQVTM and CDR2 ANQGSEA come from the germline V gene. CDR3 loop: CSVLRVNSYEQYF.

This sequence joins TRBV5-1 and TRBJ2-1; TCRdb designates TRBD1, a call that cannot be tested without DNA. This CDR3 is 17 amino acids long. Germline V gene sequence: CDR1 SGHRS, CDR2 YFSETQ. CDR3 in amino acids: CASSYRGPRPLYNEQFF.

This sequence joins TRBV20-1 and TRBJ2-7. CDR1 is DFQATT and CDR2 is SNEGSKA in the germline V gene (reference sequence). This CDR3 contains 12 residues. CDR3 sequence reads: CSAKIRTYEQYF.